Following are 16 T cell receptor beta chains from one sample sequenced in a study of blood T cell repertoires in COVID-19 (dated by TCRdb to the early 2020s). The library relied on the immunoSEQ multiplex PCR assay. The immuneACCESS repertoire file appears here via TCRdb, limited to in-frame rearrangements. These files lack a portion of the clones; in checked studies, under half of the deficit traces to unresolved V genes, and the cause of the others is not known. The sample table shows around 100,000 clones, and 70% to 85% are seen once. The biggest ten clones account for around 20% of the sample. The sequenced sample was peripheral blood. All receptors derive from a man in his 70s with active or convalescent COVID-19.

DNA for the CDR3: TGTGCCACCAGCAGACAGGGGGCTGGAAACACCATATATTTT. Translating gives CATSRQGAGNTIYF. The chain is built from TRBV15 and TRBJ1-3; TRBD1 matches at 7 bases. From germline, CDR1 is LNHNV and CDR2 YYDKDF (reference sequence). This CDR3 region has 14 residues. The V and J ends lost 2 bases and 2 bases, in that order; junction bases with no gene match: 0.

The chain employs TRBV25-1 and TRBJ2-7, with D uncertain. Germline V CDR1 and CDR2: MGHDK, SYGVNS. The CDR3 sequence is 14 residues long. The V and J ends lost 4 bases and 2 bases respectively, with 12 bases between them. The CDR3, as DNA: TGTGCCAGCAGTGCCACCAGGAAACCCTACGAGCAGTACTTC. Amino acid sequence: CASSATRKPYEQYF.

The genes are TRBV10-3 and TRBJ1-3; no firm D call. Germline CDR1 reads ENHRY; CDR2 reads SYGVKD. V lost 2 bases and J lost 1, with 12 bases in between. This CDR3 spans 16 amino acids. The CDR3 is CAISEAEGYSGNTIYF. CDR3 in DNA: TGTGCCATCAGTGAGGCGGAGGGATATTCTGGAAACACCATATATTTT.

This chain links TRBV7-9 with TRBJ1-5; 7 bases map to TRBD1. V was clipped by 4 bases and J by 0 bases; unmatched bases: 12. The CDR3 covers 18 residues. The germline CDR1 and CDR2 sequences are SEHNR and FQNEAQ (reference sequence). The CDR3 DNA is TGTGCCAGCAGCTCAAACAGGGGTGGGACGTATAGCAATCAGCCCCAGCATTTT. Its protein product is CASSSNRGGTYSNQPQHF.

V usage is TRBV9 and J usage is TRBJ2-2; possible D gene TRBD2, 6 bases. V dropped 4 bases and J dropped 4 bases, with 8 bases sitting between them. CDR1 is SGDLS and CDR2 is YYNGEE in the germline V gene. CDR3 length: 13 residues. The CDR3 DNA reads TGTGCCAGCAGCCCGGAGGGCACCGGGGAGCTGTTTTTT. Translated, it gives CASSPEGTGELFF.

The chain joins TRBV3-1 (or the pseudogene TRBV3-2) to TRBJ1-3; D might be TRBD1 (6 bases). V was pared by 8 bases and J by 5 bases, with 16 bases between. CDR3 length equals 14 residues. Germline-derived CDR1 and CDR2 are LGHDT and YNNKEL (reference sequence). The CDR3 DNA follows: TGTGCCAGCGGTTACAGGGATGGTAGAAACACCATATATTTT. It encodes CASGYRDGRNTIYF.

This clone was counted once. V usage is TRBV5-1 and J usage is TRBJ2-7; TRBD1 aligns across 10 bases. In germline, CDR1 is SGHRS, CDR2 YFSETQ. J was trimmed by 0 bases and V by 4 bases; bases with no gene match: 4. The CDR3 is made up of 15 amino acids. CDR3 sequence (DNA): TGCGCCAGCAGCCCAGGGGACAGGGGCTCCTACGAGCAGTACTTC. This codes for CASSPGDRGSYEQYF.

This clone was seen a single time. This chain connects TRBV7-2 to TRBJ1-6; D is ambiguous. V lost 2 bases to trimming and J lost 9 bases, with 8 bases between them. The CDR3 totals 13 residues. Germline CDR1 SGHTA, CDR2 FQGNSA. The CDR3 loop reads CASSLYEGSPLHF. The CDR3, as DNA: TGTGCCAGCAGCTTATACGAGGGTTCACCCCTCCACTTT.

The chain employs TRBV20-1 and TRBJ2-2; D is undetermined. The V end lost 5 bases, the J end lost 1 base, and 2 bases lay between the germline ends. The CDR3 consists of 11 residues. CDR1 and CDR2 (germline): DFQATT, SNEGSKA (reference sequence). The DNA of the CDR3 is TGCAGTGCTCTGAACACCGGGGAGCTGTTTTTT. It is translated as CSALNTGELFF.

J is TRBJ1-2 and V is TRBV30; TRBD1 matches at 9 bases. In germline, CDR1 is GTSNPN, CDR2 SVGIG (reference sequence). V trimming: 1 base; J trimming: 4 bases; junction bases outside the gene matches: 4. The CDR3 length is 14 residues. This CDR3 reads CAWSGGTGSYGYTF. CDR3 bases: TGTGCCTGGAGTGGCGGGACAGGGAGCTATGGCTACACCTTC.

The rearrangement joins TRBV10-3 to TRBJ2-5; unclear D gene. This CDR3 region has 11 residues. Deletions cut 5 bases from V and 3 bases from J, with 4 bases between. Germline-derived CDR1 and CDR2 are ENHRY and SYGVKD. CDR3 sequence reads: CAISIEETQYF. CDR3 bases: TGTGCCATCAGTATCGAAGAGACCCAGTACTTC.

This chain links TRBV12-3 or TRBV12-4 with TRBJ2-1; D unclear. The length of the CDR3 is 12 residues. V was clipped by 6 bases and J by 5 bases, with 8 bases between them. DNA for the CDR3: TGTGCCAGCAGGCAACAGAACAATGAGCAGTTCTTC. It encodes CASRQQNNEQFF.

In this sample, this clone turned up a few times. The chain carries TRBV12-3 or TRBV12-4 and TRBJ2-1, with a weak D call TRBD2 (5 bases). V lost 3 bases and J 8 bases, leaving 8 bases between the germline ends. The CDR3 is made up of 12 amino acids. The CDR3 DNA sequence: TGTGCCAGCAGTTTTGGGAGCCATGAGCAGTTCTTC. It is translated as CASSFGSHEQFF.

The chain combines TRBV28 with TRBJ2-2; 12 bases are shared with TRBD1. The CDR3 contains 15 residues. V trimming: 6 bases; J trimming: 6 bases; junction bases outside the gene matches: 5. Germline V gene data show CDR1 as MDHEN and CDR2 as SYDVKM. CDR3 nucleotide sequence: TGTGCCAGCAGCCCGGGACAGGGGGCAGCCGGGGAGCTGTTTTTT. Protein: CASSPGQGAAGELFF.

The rearrangement links TRBV28 to TRBJ1-1, with TRBD1 matching over 7 bases. The junction had 2 bases not matched to a gene; V was cut back by 6 bases and J by 1 base. The V gene's germline CDR1 is MDHEN and CDR2 SYDVKM. This CDR3 has 13 residues. For the CDR3, the DNA is TGTGCCAGCAGGGGGACAGCGAACACTGAAGCTTTCTTT. Translation: CASRGTANTEAFF.

The V gene is TRBV6-5, the J gene TRBJ1-6; possible D gene TRBD1, 5 bases. V lost 2 bases to trimming and J lost 4 bases, with 12 bases between them. CDR1 and CDR2 (germline): MNHEY, SVGAGI. The CDR3 is 16 residues long. The CDR3 region is CASSYRRRGYNSPLHF. CDR3 coding DNA: TGTGCCAGCAGTTACAGAAGAAGGGGTTATAATTCACCCCTCCACTTT.